The rows below give T cell receptor beta chains drawn from one sample of a study of cytotoxic CD8 clonotypes in ibrutinib-treated CLL. The table came from immunoSEQ multiplex PCR; TCRdb's copy has only in-frame clones and leaves some out. Altogether tens of thousands of clones are present, 50% to 70% being singletons, with the ten largest covering about a fifth. The specimen comprised PBMCs, sampled after 24 months of ibrutinib treatment. Receptor source: a human donor with chronic lymphocytic leukemia. The CDR3 runs from the conserved cysteine through the conserved F or W. A D gene is named only where the DNA matches it firmly. Rows may omit the clone size; those that give it use once, few, many or a size class.

>-|-|TRBJ2-7|TRBV2
TGTGCCAGCAGTGATTCCGGCTCCCGGGCGACCCTCTACGAGCAGTACTTC
CASSDSGSRATLYEQYF
>-|-|TRBJ1-1|TRBV20-1
TGCAGTGCTGGGGGGTACACTGAAGCTTTCTTT
CSAGGYTEAFF
>TRBD1|-|TRBJ2-7|TRBV28
TGTGCCAGCAGTGTACCTGGGACAGCACGCGGGCAGTACTTC
CASSVPGTARGQYF
>TRBD1|-|TRBJ1-3|TRBV27
TGTGCCAGCAGTCTAAGTGGGACAGGGGGAAACACCATATATTTT
CASSLSGTGGNTIYF
>TRBD1|-|TRBJ2-7|TRBV14
TGTGCCAGCAGCCCGGGATCCGAGACAGGGGTCTACGAGCAGTACTTC
CASSPGSETGVYEQYF
>-|-|TRBJ2-3|TRBV5-5
TGTGCCAGCAGCCCCCGAACAGATACGCAGTATTTT
CASSPRTDTQYF
>TRBD1|once|TRBJ2-2|TRBV6-5
TGTGCCACACAGGGGGCGCGGTCCGGGGAGCTGTTTTTT
CATQGARSGELFF
>-|once|TRBJ2-5|TRBV7-8
TGTGCCCTGCTCGGACCGCAAGAGACCCAGTACTTC
CALLGPQETQYF
>TRBD1|-|TRBJ2-7|TRBV27
TGTGCCAGCAGTTTCGTTAGGGGACAGGGGACCTACGAGCAGTACTTC
CASSFVRGQGTYEQYF
>TRBD2|-|TRBJ2-5|TRBV5-6
TGTGCCAGCAGCTTGGCGGGACTAGGAAGGGAGACCCAGTACTTC
CASSLAGLGRETQYF
>TRBD2|few|TRBJ2-1|TRBV7-6
TGTGCCAGCAGCTTAGCGGCTAGCGGTAATGAGCAGTTCTTC
CASSLAASGNEQFF
>-|-|TRBJ1-1|TRBV5-8
TGTGCCAGCAGGGAGGATCTCAGCGTGAACACTGAAGCTTTCTTT
CASREDLSVNTEAFF
>-|-|TRBJ2-5|TRBV2
TGTGCCAGCAAGTTCGAAGGGGGACACCAAGAGACCCAGTACTTC
CASKFEGGHQETQYF
>TRBD2|-|TRBJ2-2|TRBV5-1
TGCGCCAGCAGCTCCTCAGCGGGGGCGAACACCGGGGAGCTGTTTTTT
CASSSSAGANTGELFF
>-|-|TRBJ1-1|TRBV14
TGTGCCAGCAGCCAAGCAGCGTCCTTCACTGAAGCTTTCTTT
CASSQAASFTEAFF
>TRBD1|-|TRBJ2-1|TRBV5-1
TGCGCCAGCAGCTTGGACCGACAGGGTAGCAGTGAGCAGTTCTTC
CASSLDRQGSSEQFF
>-|few|TRBJ2-3|TRBV20-1
TGCAGTGCTGCCCTGGTTGGTACGCAGTATTTT
CSAALVGTQYF
>-|-|TRBJ1-5|TRBV5-4
TGTGCCAGCAGAAACGATAATCAGCCCCAGCATTTT
CASRNDNQPQHF
>-|-|TRBJ2-7|TRBV5-8
TGTGCCAGCAGCTCATATTACGAGCAGTACTTC
CASSSYYEQYF
>TRBD1|-|TRBJ1-5|TRBV2
TGTGCCAGCACCCCGGGACAGGGAAATCAGCCCCAGCATTTT
CASTPGQGNQPQHF
>TRBD2|-|TRBJ2-3|TRBV6-5
TGTGCCAGCAGTTACACTCTTAGCGGGAGCCCAGATACGCAGTATTTT
CASSYTLSGSPDTQYF
>-|-|TRBJ2-3|TRBV11-2
TGTGCCAGCAGCTTTTTTTTACGGGGCGCGACTAGCACAGATACGCAGTATTTT
CASSFFLRGATSTDTQYF
>-|-|TRBJ2-5|TRBV11-2
TGTGCCAGCAGCTTAAGGCCATCGGTAAATTGGGAGACCCAGTACTTC
CASSLRPSVNWETQYF
>-|-|TRBJ1-5|TRBV4-1
TGCGCCAGCAGCCAGGACCGGGACACCAATCAGCCCCAGCATTTT
CASSQDRDTNQPQHF
>-|many|TRBJ1-1|TRBV7-8
TGTGCCAGCAGCTTAGGCAGTGGCATGCCTATCCCCATCTTT
CASSLGSGMPIPIF
>TRBD1|-|TRBJ1-2|TRBV19
TGTGCCAGTAGTGCGAGCAGGGGGTTAGGCTACACCTTC
CASSASRGLGYTF